This T cell receptor beta chain originates from a study of graft-versus-host responses after intestinal transplantation. The V and J ends lost 4 bases and 1 base respectively, with 17 bases between them. The CDR3 is made up of 16 amino acids. In germline, CDR1 is SGHRS, CDR2 YFSETQ. Lymphocytes from graft epithelium and lamina propria were isolated. TCRdb's copy holds only in-frame clones and misses some; the assay was immunoSEQ multiplex PCR. This table has about 8,000 clones, around 79% appearing once. This specimen consisted of ileum tissue, obtained roughly 230 days after intestinal transplant. This TCR was recovered from a human patient who received an intestinal transplant, so some T cells may come from the graft donor. The V gene is TRBV5-1, the J gene TRBJ1-2; D call uncertain. CDR3 coding DNA: TGCGCCAGCAGCCCCAAATTTTTCGGTGATAACTATGGCTACACCTTC. Its protein product is CASSPKFFGDNYGYTF.